This T cell receptor (beta chain) was recovered during a study of blood T cell repertoires in COVID-19. Study-wide context: COVID-19 samples from acute and convalescent phases originated in the United States, Italy and Spain. Sample material is recorded as cDNA or gDNA derived from T cells, B-cell-depleted T cells, or PBMCs.

CDR3 length equals 14 residues. V shed 1 base and J shed 3 bases, with 10 bases lying between them. CDR1 SGHTS and CDR2 YDEGEE come from the germline V gene. Per the original data handling: By means of reference gene primer amplification, nucleated cell counts were estimated. The method was immunoSEQ multiplex PCR; TCRdb's version includes in-frame clones alone and lacks a portion of them. D and trimming come from the DNA, and the V and J calls and clone size come from that table. Of roughly 100,000 clones detected, 82% appear once; the ten largest clones hold 15% to 20%. This clone was recorded once.

The V gene is TRBV5-8, the J gene TRBJ1-1, with D possibly matching TRBD1 (5 bases). This sequence was found in a man at least 80 years old with acute or convalescent COVID-19. The source material was peripheral blood. This CDR3 reads CASSLRGTYTEAFF. In DNA, the CDR3 is TGTGCCAGCAGCTTGCGGGGGACCTACACTGAAGCTTTCTTT.